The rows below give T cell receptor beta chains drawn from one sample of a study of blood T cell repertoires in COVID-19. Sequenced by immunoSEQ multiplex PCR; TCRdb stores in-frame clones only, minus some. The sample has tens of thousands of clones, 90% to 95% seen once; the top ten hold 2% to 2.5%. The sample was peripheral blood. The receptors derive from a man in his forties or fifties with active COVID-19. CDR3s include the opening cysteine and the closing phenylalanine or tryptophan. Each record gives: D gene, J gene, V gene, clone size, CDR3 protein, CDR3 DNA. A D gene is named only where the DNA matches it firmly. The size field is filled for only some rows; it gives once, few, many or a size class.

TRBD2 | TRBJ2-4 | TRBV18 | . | CASSLGEGDIQYF | TGTGCCAGCTCACTCGGGGAGGGAGACATTCAGTACTTC
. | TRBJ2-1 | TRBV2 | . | CASSVQVGEQFF | TGTGCCAGCAGTGTCCAGGTTGGGGAGCAGTTCTTC
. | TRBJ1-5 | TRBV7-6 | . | CASSLGGAQPQHF | TGTGCCAGCAGCTTAGGGGGAGCACAGCCCCAGCATTTT
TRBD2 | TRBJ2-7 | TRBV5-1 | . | CASSLETSGATYEQYF | TGCGCCAGCAGCTTGGAGACTAGCGGGGCTACCTACGAGCAGTACTTC
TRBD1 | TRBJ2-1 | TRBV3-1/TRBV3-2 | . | CASSQEGTGSNEQFF | TGTGCCAGCAGCCAAGAAGGGACAGGGAGCAATGAGCAGTTCTTC
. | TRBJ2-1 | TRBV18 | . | CASSPPLAYNEQFF | TGTGCCAGCTCACCCCCCTTAGCTTACAATGAGCAGTTCTTC
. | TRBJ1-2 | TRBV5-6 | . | CASSLEGRRYGYTF | TGTGCCAGCTCTCTGGAGGGTCGCAGGTATGGCTACACCTTC
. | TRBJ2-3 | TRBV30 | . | CACGPGTDTQYF | TGTGCCTGCGGACCGGGCACAGATACGCAGTATTTT
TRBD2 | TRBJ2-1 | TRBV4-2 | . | CASSQSLSGGARDEQFF | TGTGCCAGCAGCCAATCTCTTAGCGGGGGGGCCAGGGATGAGCAGTTCTTC
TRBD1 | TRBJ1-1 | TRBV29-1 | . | CSGGQGTNTEAFF | TGCAGCGGGGGACAGGGGACGAACACTGAAGCTTTCTTT
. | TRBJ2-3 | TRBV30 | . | CAWSPKRAGSTDTQYF | TGTGCCTGGAGTCCCAAGCGGGCGGGAAGCACAGATACGCAGTATTTT
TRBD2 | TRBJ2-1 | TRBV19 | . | CASRPLAGASNEQFF | TGTGCCAGTAGACCCCTAGCGGGAGCATCCAATGAGCAGTTCTTC
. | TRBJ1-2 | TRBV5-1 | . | CASRQTQGVSGYTF | TGCGCCAGCAGACAAACCCAGGGTGTTAGTGGCTACACCTTC
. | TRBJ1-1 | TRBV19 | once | CASTQPGARGTEAFF | TGTGCCAGTACCCAGCCCGGGGCGCGGGGGACTGAAGCTTTCTTT
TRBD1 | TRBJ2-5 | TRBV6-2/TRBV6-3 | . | CASSYSRTGYGETQYF | TGTGCCAGCAGTTACTCGAGGACAGGTTATGGGGAGACCCAGTACTTC
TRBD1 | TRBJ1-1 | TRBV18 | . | CASSPYTGGPMNTEAFF | TGTGCCAGCTCACCTTATACAGGGGGCCCAATGAACACTGAAGCTTTCTTT
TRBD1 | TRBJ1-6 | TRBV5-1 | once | CASSTWDSNSPLHF | TGCGCCAGCAGCACCTGGGACAGCAATTCACCCCTCCACTTT
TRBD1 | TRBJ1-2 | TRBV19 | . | CASTQGQGHYGYTF | TGTGCCAGTACCCAGGGACAGGGACACTATGGCTACACCTTC
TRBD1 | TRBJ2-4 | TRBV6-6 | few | CASSYLPGTGAIQYF | TGTGCCAGCAGCTACCTCCCCGGGACAGGGGCCATTCAGTACTTC
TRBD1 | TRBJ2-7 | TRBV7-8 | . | CASSLRTGGGPYEQYF | TGTGCCAGCAGCTTAAGAACAGGGGGCGGCCCCTACGAGCAGTACTTC
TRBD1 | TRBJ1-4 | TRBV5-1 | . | CASSSSTGGLELFF | TGCGCCAGCAGCTCATCGACAGGGGGCTTGGAACTGTTTTTT
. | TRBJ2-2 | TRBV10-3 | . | CAISELQGSGTGELFF | TGTGCCATCAGTGAGTTACAGGGCTCGGGCACCGGGGAGCTGTTTTTT
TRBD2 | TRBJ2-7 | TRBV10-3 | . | CAITPGSGGGEQYF | TGTGCCATCACCCCGGGTAGCGGGGGAGGCGAGCAGTACTTC
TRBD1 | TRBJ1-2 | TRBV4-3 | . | CASSQDWGRTGPGGYTF | TGCGCCAGCAGCCAAGATTGGGGACGGACAGGCCCTGGGGGCTACACCTTC
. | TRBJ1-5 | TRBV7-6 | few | CASYGGTLEPLRVYSNQPQHF | TGTGCCAGCTACGGGGGGACCTTGGAGCCGTTGAGGGTTTATAGCAATCAGCCCCAGCATTTT
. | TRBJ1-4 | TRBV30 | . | CAWSHGSEVVFEKLFF | TGTGCCTGGAGTCACGGCAGCGAGGTGGTATTTGAAAAACTGTTTTTT